The 2 T cell receptor beta chains reported below all come from one sample, sequenced in a study of spatial heterogeneity in lung cancer (dated by TCRdb to between 2018 and 2021). The time point label, read with the paper, signifies: sample taken at primary tumor resection. The library was obtained by 5' RACE. Sequenced using a NextSeq 500. TCRdb's own reprocessing of the public reads used fastp at Q25 and MiXCR and kept productive beta chains. Rows are combined by CDR3 protein, so each entry shows the most common genes and DNA. The sample contains some 44,000 distinct CDR3 sequences, around 15% of them found a single time. 55% to 70% of the sample is taken by the ten largest. The sequencing here drew on PBMCs, taken at surgery. The receptors were gathered from a male donor with early-stage non-small cell lung cancer.

This sequence joins TRBV18 and TRBJ1-6, with 7 bases aligning to TRBD1. This CDR3 has 15 amino acids. The trim removed 6 bases at V and 6 bases at J, leaving 8 bases unmatched. Germline V lookup: CDR1 KGHSH, CDR2 LQKENI. The CDR3 DNA reads TGTGCCAGCTCGCAGTCGACAGGGAGTAATTCACCCCTCCACTTT. This gives the protein CASSQSTGSNSPLHF.

This clonotype was observed a handful of times. The gene calls are TRBV14 and TRBJ2-1; D assignment may be TRBD1 or TRBD2 (5 bases each). Per the germline V gene, CDR1 is SGHDN and CDR2 is FVKESK. CDR3 size: 14 residues. V lost 0 bases, J lost 9 bases, and 12 bases lay in between. CDR3: CASSQDLGDGEQFF. CDR3 coding DNA: TGTGCCAGCAGCCAAGATCTGGGGGACGGTGAGCAGTTCTTC.